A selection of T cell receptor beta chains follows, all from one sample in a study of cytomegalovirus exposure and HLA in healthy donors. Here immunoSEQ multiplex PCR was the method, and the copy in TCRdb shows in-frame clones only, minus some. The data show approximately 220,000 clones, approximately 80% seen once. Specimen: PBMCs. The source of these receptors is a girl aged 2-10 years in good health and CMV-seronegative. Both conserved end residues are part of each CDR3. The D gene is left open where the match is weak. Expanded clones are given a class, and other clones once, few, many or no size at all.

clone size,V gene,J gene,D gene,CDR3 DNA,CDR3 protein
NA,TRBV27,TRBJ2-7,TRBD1,TGTGCCAGCAGTTTCGGACAGGGTGTTTCCTACGAGCAGTACTTC,CASSFGQGVSYEQYF
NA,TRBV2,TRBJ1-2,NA,TGTGCCAGCAGTGAGCGGGGAGCTCATGGCTACACCTTC,CASSERGAHGYTF
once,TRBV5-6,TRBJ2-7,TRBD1,TGTGCCAGCAGCTTGGTGGGGACAGGGGGATTTTACGAGCAGTACTTC,CASSLVGTGGFYEQYF
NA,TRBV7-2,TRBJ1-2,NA,TGTGCCAGCAGCACCCTCGACACAACTTACTATGGCTACACCTTC,CASSTLDTTYYGYTF
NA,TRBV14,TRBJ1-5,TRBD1,TGTGCCAGCAGCCAAGGGACAGGGAGGTACGCGACCCAGCATTTT,CASSQGTGRYATQHF
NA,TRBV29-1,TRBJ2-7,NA,TGCAGCGCCAAGGGGTCCGACACTGACTCCTACGAGCAGTACTTC,CSAKGSDTDSYEQYF
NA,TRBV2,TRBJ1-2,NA,TGTGCCAGCAGCAGGGAAAATGGCTACACCTTC,CASSRENGYTF
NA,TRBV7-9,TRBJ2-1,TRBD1,TGTGCCAGCAGCTCACAAGGGGGCAGGGGGACGAATGAGCAGTTCTTC,CASSSQGGRGTNEQFF
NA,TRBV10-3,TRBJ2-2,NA,TGTGCCATCAGTGAGGTGAGGAACACCGGGGAGCTGTTTTTT,CAISEVRNTGELFF
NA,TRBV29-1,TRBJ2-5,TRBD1,TGCAGCGTTGTCCCAACAGGGGGAGTGGAGACCCAGTACTTC,CSVVPTGGVETQYF
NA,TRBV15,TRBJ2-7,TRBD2,TGTGCCACCAGCAGGGACGGACTAGCGGGGCCCTACGAGCAGTACTTC,CATSRDGLAGPYEQYF
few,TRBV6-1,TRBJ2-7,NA,TGTGCCAGTACCGGGAACTCCTACGAGCAGTACTTC,CASTGNSYEQYF
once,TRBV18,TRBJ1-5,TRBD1,TGTGCCAGCTCACTCACAGGGGGCGCGAGCAATCAGCCCCAGCATTTT,CASSLTGGASNQPQHF
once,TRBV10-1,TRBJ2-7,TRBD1,TGCGCCACCCAGGACAGGGACGGATACGAGCAGTACTTC,CATQDRDGYEQYF
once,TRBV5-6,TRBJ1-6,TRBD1,TGTGCCAGCAGCCCCTTAGGGGACAGGGGTGGATCACCCCTCCACTTT,CASSPLGDRGGSPLHF
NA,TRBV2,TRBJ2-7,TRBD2,TGTGCCAGCAGGTCACTAGCGGGGGGTTACGAGCAGTACTTC,CASRSLAGGYEQYF
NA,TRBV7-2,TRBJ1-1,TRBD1,TGTGCCAGCAGCTCAAAGACAGGGAGGACTGAAGCTTTCTTT,CASSSKTGRTEAFF
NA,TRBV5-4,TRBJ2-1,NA,TGTGCCAGCAGCGCCTCAGGGCCCCGCTACAATGAGCAGTTCTTC,CASSASGPRYNEQFF
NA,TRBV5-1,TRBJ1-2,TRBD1,TGCGCCAGCAGATCGACAGGGGTTGGCTATGGCTACACCTTC,CASRSTGVGYGYTF
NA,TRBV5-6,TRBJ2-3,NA,TGTGCCAGCAGCTCTGGGAGACGGACTAGCACAGATACGCAGTATTTT,CASSSGRRTSTDTQYF
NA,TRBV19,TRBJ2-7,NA,TGTGCCAGTAAGAACAGCCGGGGGTCTATCGGCGAGCAGTACTTC,CASKNSRGSIGEQYF
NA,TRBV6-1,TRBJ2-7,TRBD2,TGTGCCAGCAGTGAAAGACTAGCGGGGCCCTACGAGCAGTACTTC,CASSERLAGPYEQYF
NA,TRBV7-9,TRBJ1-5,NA,TGTGCCAGCAGATCAGGAGCGGATTTGCCCCAGCATTTT,CASRSGADLPQHF
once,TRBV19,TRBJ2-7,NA,TGTGCCAGTAGTAATCGGGTCGGCCCCTCCTACGAGCAGTACTTC,CASSNRVGPSYEQYF
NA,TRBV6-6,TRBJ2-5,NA,TGTGCCAGCAGATATCGAGGCACGGGAGAGACCCAGTACTTC,CASRYRGTGETQYF